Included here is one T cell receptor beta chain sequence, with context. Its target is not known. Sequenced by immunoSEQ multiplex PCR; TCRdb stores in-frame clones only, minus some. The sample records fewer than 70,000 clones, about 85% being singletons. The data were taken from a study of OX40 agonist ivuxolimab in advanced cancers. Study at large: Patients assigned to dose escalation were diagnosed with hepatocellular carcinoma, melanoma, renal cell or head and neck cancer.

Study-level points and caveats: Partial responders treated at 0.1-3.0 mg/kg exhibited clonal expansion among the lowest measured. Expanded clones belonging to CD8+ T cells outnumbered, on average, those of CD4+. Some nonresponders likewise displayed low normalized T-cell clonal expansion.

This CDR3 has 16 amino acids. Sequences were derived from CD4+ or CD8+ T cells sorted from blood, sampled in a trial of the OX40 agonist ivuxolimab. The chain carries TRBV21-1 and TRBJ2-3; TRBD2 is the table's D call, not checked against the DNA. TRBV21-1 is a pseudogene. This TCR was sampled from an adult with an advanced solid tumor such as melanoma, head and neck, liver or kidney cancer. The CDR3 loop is CASSCPGGSSTDTQYF. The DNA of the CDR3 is TGTGCCAGCTCATGTCCGGGGGGCAGCTCCACAGATACGCAGTATTTT.